Below are 13 T cell receptor beta chains sequenced from a single sample in a study of breast tumors, draining lymph nodes, adjacent tissues. Each CDR3 protein gets one entry after TCRdb re-called the multiplex PCR reads with MiXCR. The table includes more than 10,000 distinct CDR3 sequences, about 46% detected once. Sequenced material: tumor-adjacent breast tissue. The receptors stem from a female donor with breast cancer. Some clones in this sample may be carry-over from other donors' samples.

This clonotype was picked up many times. A single base separates this from a much larger clone, so it may be a read error. The chain couples TRBV6-1 to TRBJ1-3, with TRBD1 matching 7 bases. V shed 6 bases and J 0 bases; nucleotides not matched to a gene: 8. There are 16 residues in the CDR3. The germline V gene has CDR1 MNHNS and CDR2 SASEGT. CDR3 in DNA: TGTGCCAGCAGGCCCGGGACAGTGATCTCTGGAAACACCATATATTTT. Translated, it gives CASRPGTVISGNTIYF.

Of note for this clonotype: Sequence at one end of the junction differs from germline and may be a read error. The chain carries TRBV5-5 and TRBJ2-5; no definite D call. This CDR3 contains 15 residues. Per the germline V gene, CDR1 is SGHKS and CDR2 is YYEKEE (reference sequence). Here the CDR3 reads CASSLASTPWETQYF. The CDR3 DNA follows: TGCGCCAGCAGCTTAGCCTCCACACCGTGGGAGACCCAGTACTTC.

The chain couples TRBV4-1 to TRBJ2-5, with D possibly TRBD1 on 5 matching bases. CDR3 length: 15 residues. V lost 1 base and J 1 base, leaving 10 bases between the germline ends. Germline lookup yields CDR1 MGHRA and CDR2 YSYEKL. CDR3 nucleotides: TGCGCCAGCAGCCAAGGTTTTAGGGGCCAAGAGACCCAGTACTTC. It yields the protein CASSQGFRGQETQYF.

By share, this clonotype ranks as medium-sized. CDR3 DNA: TGTGCCAGCAGCTTAGGGACTAGAGGAGAGACCCAGTACTTC. Encoded protein: CASSLGTRGETQYF. The genes are TRBV7-2 and TRBJ2-5; 7 bases match TRBD2. This CDR3 is 14 amino acids long. With 1 base clipped from V and 4 bases from J, the junction kept 3 bases outside the gene matches. Germline V CDR1 and CDR2: SGHTA, FQGNSA.

The V gene is TRBV5-1, the J gene TRBJ1-5; unclear D gene. The CDR3 sequence is 14 residues long. Trimming left V 5 bases short and J 4 bases short, with 13 bases between. Germline loops: CDR1 SGHRS, CDR2 YFSETQ. The CDR3 spells CASRSGPVNQPQHF. CDR3 nucleotide sequence: TGCGCCAGCAGGTCCGGACCAGTTAATCAGCCCCAGCATTTT.

The chain recombines TRBV20-1 with TRBJ1-2; TRBD1 might be the D (5 bases). The CDR3 extends over 13 amino acids. The germline CDR1 and CDR2 sequences are DFQATT and SNEGSKA (reference sequence). V was pared by 3 bases and J by 6 bases, with 14 bases between. The CDR3 DNA is TGCAGTGCTAGGGCAGAGGGGTGGGATGGCTACACCTTC. Amino acids: CSARAEGWDGYTF.

Comment on this clonotype: A read error may account for a junction end that differs from germline. The chain has TRBV7-9 and TRBJ1-5; a weak D match, TRBD1 (5 bases). CDR3 length: 14 amino acids. Per germline, CDR1 SEHNR and CDR2 FQNEAQ (reference sequence). This CDR3 is CASSSGPINQPRDF. The CDR3 coding sequence is TGTGCCAGCAGCTCCGGGCCCATTAACCAGCCCAGGGATTTT.

The CDR3 DNA is TGCAGTGCTAGGGTTGTCGGAAGAGTGGGGGGGACCCAGTACTTC. Translated, it gives CSARVVGRVGGTQYF. The rearrangement links TRBV20-1 to TRBJ2-5, with TRBD2 as a possible D gene (6 bases). V shed 3 bases and J shed 7 bases, with 21 bases lying between them. The CDR3 is made up of 15 amino acids. The germline CDR1 and CDR2 sequences are DFQATT and SNEGSKA (reference sequence).

This clonotype was picked up many times. This may stem from a read error, because a much larger clone lies one nucleotide away. The genes are TRBV6-1 and TRBJ2-1; 14 nucleotides line up with TRBD2. The J segment lost 9 bases and the V segment lost 6 bases, leaving 7 bases of the junction unmatched. This CDR3 has 15 amino acids. CDR1 is MNHNS, CDR2 SASEGT, per germline. CDR3 protein: CASRHQTSGRAEQFF. The CDR3, as DNA: TGTGCCAGCAGGCACCAGACTAGCGGGAGGGCTGAGCAGTTCTTC.

The J gene is TRBJ2-1, the V gene TRBV7-8; D remains ambiguous. The CDR3 is 13 amino acids. CDR1 and CDR2 from the germline V gene are SGHVS and FQNEAQ. V dropped 5 bases and J dropped 9 bases, with 14 bases sitting between them. CDR3 loop: CASSRTEGREQFF. The CDR3 DNA reads as TGTGCCAGCAGCCGGACGGAAGGTCGTGAGCAGTTCTTC.

This chain joins TRBV6-1 and TRBJ1-2; 8 positions match TRBD1. The trim removed 7 bases at V and 10 bases at J, leaving 11 bases unmatched. The germline CDR1 and CDR2 sequences are MNHNS and SASEGT. The CDR3 is 13 amino acids. CDR3 bases: TGTGCCAGCAACTCGGACAGGGAGTGGGCCTACACCTTC. Translating it yields CASNSDREWAYTF.

The chain combines TRBV3-1 with TRBJ2-5; D gene unclear. The V gene lost 4 bases and the J gene lost 5 bases, with 8 bases spanning the gap. In germline, CDR1 is LGHDT, CDR2 YNNKEL (reference sequence). The CDR3 runs 12 residues. The CDR3 loop is CASSPVRETQYF. The DNA for the CDR3 is TGTGCCAGCAGCCCAGTTCGGGAGACCCAGTACTTC.

This clonotype showed up many times. The chain's CDR3 is CASSHKVSDTQYF. CDR3 sequence (DNA): TGTGCCAGCAGCCATAAGGTTTCAGATACGCAGTATTTT. The rearrangement joins TRBV3-1 to TRBJ2-3; D unclear. The CDR3 totals 13 residues. The V end was cut by 3 bases, the J end by 4 bases, with 8 bases between. Germline V gene lookup returns CDR1 LGHDT and CDR2 YNNKEL (reference sequence).